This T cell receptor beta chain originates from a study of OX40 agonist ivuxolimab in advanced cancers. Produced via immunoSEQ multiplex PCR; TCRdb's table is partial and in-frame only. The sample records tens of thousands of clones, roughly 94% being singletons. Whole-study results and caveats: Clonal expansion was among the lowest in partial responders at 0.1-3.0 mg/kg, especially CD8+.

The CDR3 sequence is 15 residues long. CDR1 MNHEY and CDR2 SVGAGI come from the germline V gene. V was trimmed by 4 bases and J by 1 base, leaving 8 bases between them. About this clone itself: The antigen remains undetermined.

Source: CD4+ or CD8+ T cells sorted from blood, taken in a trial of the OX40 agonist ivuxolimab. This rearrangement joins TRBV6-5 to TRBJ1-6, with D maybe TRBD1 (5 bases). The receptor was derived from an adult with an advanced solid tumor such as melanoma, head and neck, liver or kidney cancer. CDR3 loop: CASSLQGSYNSPLHF. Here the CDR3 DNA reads TGTGCCAGCAGTTTGCAGGGATCCTATAATTCACCCCTCCACTTT.